This T cell receptor beta chain was retrieved from a study of blood T cells in healthy people across ages. Study results and caveats: With naive T cell percentage, TCR beta diversity showed a strong correlation. Age showed a roughly linear inverse relationship with TCR beta diversity per million T cells.

Primed by a sample-barcoded 5' primer and a J-beta primer mix, a second PCR proceeded for 7 to 11 cycles. TCRdb analysed the 5' RACE reads with MiXCR anew, one entry per CDR3 protein. The data contain around 700,000 distinct CDR3 sequences, roughly 25% of them singletons. The germline V gene has CDR1 MNHEY and CDR2 SMNVEV (reference sequence). With 6 bases removed from V and 5 bases from J, the gap between germline ends came to 11 bases. The CDR3 totals 13 residues. Only a few counts were recorded for this clonotype. Its antigen remains unidentified. These data are also associated with another study on T cells of mothers and their children. This second report adds: Donation involved a few healthy Caucasian mothers and the six children that they had. Barcodes for each sample and 2-4 random nucleotides were added by the M1S primer used in the second PCR.

The chain employs TRBV27 and TRBJ2-1; D remains unclear. This TCR was sampled from a boy between 10 and 17 years old in good health. The sequenced sample consisted of blood. The CDR3 DNA is TGTGCCAGCAGCCCTAACATCAACAATGAGCAGTTCTTC. It yields the protein CASSPNINNEQFF.